The next 18 T cell receptor beta chains were all read from a single sample in a study of beta chain features in type 1 diabetes. For these receptors, no antigen is known. Study outcomes and limitations: Significant though moderate, a shortening of TCRB CDR3s appeared in all four CD4+ subsets of Type 1 diabetes patients.

Expressed TCRB transcripts were sequenced after all isolated RNA was converted to cDNA. TCRdb's table, derived via immunoSEQ multiplex PCR, lists solely in-frame clones and lacks some. The sample gives 100,000 to 150,000 clones, roughly 17% of which show up once; over 2% is in the top ten. Sequencing was done on a sample of central memory CD4+ T cells from blood. The source of these receptors is a man younger than 40 with type 1 diabetes.

The chain combines TRBV10-3 with TRBJ2-7, with 14 bases matching TRBD2. J lost 6 bases, V lost 2 bases, and 0 bases had no gene match. CDR3 length: 14 residues. Germline V lookup: CDR1 ENHRY, CDR2 SYGVKD. DNA for the CDR3: TGTGCCATCAGTGAGGGACTAGCGGGGGGCGAGCAGTACTTC. This encodes CAISEGLAGGEQYF.

This clone has a count of ten or more. V gene TRBV7-2 combines with J gene TRBJ2-5, with 12 bases matching TRBD1. This CDR3 has 14 amino acids. Germline values: CDR1 SGHTA, CDR2 FQGNSA. V lost 5 bases to trimming and J lost 5 bases; unmatched junction nucleotides: 3. CDR3 region: CASSPGQGAETQYF. CDR3 nucleotides: TGTGCCAGCAGCCCGGGACAGGGGGCGGAGACCCAGTACTTC. Supplemented by reference TRBV7-2 and TRBJ2-5, the full variable domain reads GAGVSQSPSNKVTEKGKDVELRCDPISGHTALYWYRQSLGQGLEFLIYFQGNSAPDKSGLPSDRFSAERTGGSVSTLTIQRTQQEDSAVYLCASSPGQGAETQYFGPGTRLLVL.

This chain uses TRBV10-3 with TRBJ1-2; the D gene is possibly TRBD1 (5 bases). Germline CDR1 ENHRY, CDR2 SYGVKD. There are 14 residues in the CDR3. V lost 2 bases and J lost 4, with 11 bases in between. The CDR3 reads CAISETRQLYGYTF. The DNA for the CDR3 is TGTGCCATCAGTGAGACCCGACAGCTCTATGGCTACACCTTC.

In its sample, this clone was seen many times. J is TRBJ1-3 and V is TRBV7-9; 7 bases match TRBD1. Germline values: CDR1 SEHNR, CDR2 FQNEAQ (reference sequence). This CDR3 has 14 residues. V trimming: 4 bases; J trimming: 4 bases; junction bases outside the gene matches: 4. The CDR3 sequence is CASSYGTAGNTIYF. The CDR3 DNA follows: TGTGCCAGCAGCTACGGGACAGCCGGAAACACCATATATTTT.

The table lists this clone with a few counts. This rearrangement joins TRBV29-1 to TRBJ1-6; D not certain. Germline V gene sequence: CDR1 SQVTM, CDR2 ANQGSEA. The CDR3 has 13 residues. V gave up 6 bases and J gave up 8 bases, with 14 bases separating them. CDR3 loop: CSVRTETHSPLHF. CDR3 in DNA: TGCAGCGTGCGGACCGAGACGCATTCACCCCTCCACTTT.

This clone was observed a few times. The chain links TRBV21-1 to TRBJ1-6. TRBV21-1 is recorded as a pseudogene. This CDR3 region has 19 residues. CDR3 in DNA: TGTGCCAGCAGCGCCCGGGTGGGGGGTGGCTACATGTCCAATTCACCCCTCCACTTT. The encoded protein is CASSARVGGGYMSNSPLHF.

This clone has just a few counts. The chain combines TRBV7-2 with TRBJ1-1, with 7 nucleotides matching TRBD1. Trimming cost V 4 bases and J 1 base; bases outside gene matches: 6. Germline CDR1 and CDR2: SGHTA and FQGNSA. CDR3 length equals 15 residues. The CDR3 DNA follows: TGTGCCAGCAGCTCGACAGGGATGGGGAACACTGAAGCTTTCTTT. As protein: CASSSTGMGNTEAFF.

This rearrangement joins TRBV7-2 to TRBJ1-1, with D unclear. V lost 4 bases and J 5 bases, leaving 14 bases between the germline ends. Germline-derived CDR1 and CDR2 are SGHTA and FQGNSA. This CDR3 is built from 14 residues. The CDR3 coding sequence is TGTGCCAGCAGCTCAAACCACTGGGGAACTGAAGCTTTCTTT. Translation: CASSSNHWGTEAFF.

About this clone itself: Additional DNA sequences in this sample encode the identical CDR3. The chain combines TRBV4-3 with TRBJ2-1; 7 nucleotides line up with TRBD1. The ends lost 1 base at V and 7 bases at J; junction bases unmatched: 7. This CDR3 is built from 15 residues. The germline V gene encodes CDR1 LGHNA and CDR2 YSLEER. CDR3 DNA sequence: TGCGCCAGCAGCCAAGTGGGTCAGGGGGTGAATGAGCAGTTCTTC. Encoded protein: CASSQVGQGVNEQFF.

V gene TRBV7-8 combines with J gene TRBJ2-2; D is ambiguous. This CDR3 is 15 amino acids long. Trimming took off 0 bases at V and 4 bases at J, with 9 bases between the two ends. Germline V gene sequence: CDR1 SGHVS, CDR2 FQNEAQ. DNA for the CDR3: TGTGCCAGCAGCTTAGCAGTCACATTCACCGGGGAGCTGTTTTTT. It translates to CASSLAVTFTGELFF.

Turning to this clone: This same CDR3 is encoded by further DNA sequences in the sample. This chain connects TRBV7-2 to TRBJ2-1; the D gene is possibly TRBD2 (6 bases). Germline lookup yields CDR1 SGHTA and CDR2 FQGNSA. The length of the CDR3 is 13 residues. V lost 3 bases, J lost 5 bases, and 8 bases lay in between. The CDR3 DNA sequence: TGTGCCAGCAGCTTGGCGGGGAACAATGAGCAGTTCTTC. Translating gives CASSLAGNNEQFF.

Concerning this clone: Other DNA sequences in this specimen translate into the identical CDR3. V usage is TRBV30 and J usage is TRBJ1-5, with 7 positions matching TRBD1. The CDR3 contains 13 residues. Trimming at V came to 3 bases and at J to 6 bases, leaving 5 bases not matched to a gene. Germline loops: CDR1 GTSNPN, CDR2 SVGIG (reference sequence). The CDR3 spells CAWSRQGGQPQHF. Here the CDR3 DNA reads TGTGCCTGGAGCAGACAGGGAGGTCAGCCCCAGCATTTT.

This clone was counted only a few times. This sequence joins TRBV7-2 and TRBJ2-7, with 8 bases fitting TRBD1. From germline, CDR1 is SGHTA and CDR2 FQGNSA. The ends lost 8 bases at V and 6 bases at J; junction bases unmatched: 6. This CDR3 contains 12 residues. The CDR3 loop is CASGYTGGEQYF. The CDR3 DNA is TGTGCCAGCGGCTATACAGGGGGCGAGCAGTACTTC.

The chain has TRBV7-2 and TRBJ1-1, with 7 bases matching TRBD1. The germline V gene encodes CDR1 SGHTA and CDR2 FQGNSA. The V and J ends lost 5 bases and 5 bases, in that order; junction bases with no gene match: 5. The CDR3 length is 13 residues. CDR3 sequence: CASSTQGETEAFF. The CDR3, as DNA: TGTGCCAGCAGCACCCAGGGGGAGACTGAAGCTTTCTTT.

V usage is TRBV6-5 and J usage is TRBJ1-2, with TRBD1 matching over 8 bases. The V gene's germline CDR1 is MNHEY and CDR2 SVGAGI. This CDR3 comprises 14 residues. Trimming took 4 bases from V and 4 from J; bases not matched to a gene: 5. CDR3 region: CASSSGQAIYGYTF. CDR3 nucleotide sequence: TGTGCCAGCAGTTCGGGACAGGCAATCTATGGCTACACCTTC.

This chain joins TRBV9 and TRBJ2-1; the match to TRBD2 covers 10 bases. Germline lookup yields CDR1 SGDLS and CDR2 YYNGEE. Trimming removed 5 bases from V and 5 bases from J; junction bases left unmatched: 4. The CDR3 is 14 residues long. The CDR3 loop reads CASRATSGDNEQFF. The CDR3 DNA follows: TGTGCCAGCAGGGCCACTAGCGGGGACAATGAGCAGTTCTTC. The variable domain in full, with the rest retrieved from reference TRBV9 and TRBJ2-1, is DSGVTQTPKHLITATGQRVTLRCSPRSGDLSVYWYQQSLDQGLQFLIQYYNGEERAKGNILERFSAQQFPDLHSELNLSSLELGDSALYFCASRATSGDNEQFFGPGTRLTVL.

This clone was counted a few times. The chain joins TRBV5-1 to TRBJ1-6, with no clear D. Deletions cut 0 bases from V and 6 bases from J, with 13 bases between. In germline, CDR1 is SGHRS, CDR2 YFSETQ. The CDR3 sequence is 16 residues long. Written as DNA, the CDR3 is TGCGCCAGCAGCTTGGAGGCCAGGCAGTCTAATTCACCCCTCCACTTT. Residues: CASSLEARQSNSPLHF.

The chain combines TRBV7-2 with TRBJ2-7, with D unresolved. The length of the CDR3 is 15 residues. Germline values: CDR1 SGHTA, CDR2 FQGNSA. The V gene lost 0 bases and the J gene lost 10 bases, with 19 bases spanning the gap. The CDR3 sequence: CASSLAGSAISKQYF. DNA of the CDR3: TGTGCCAGCAGCTTAGCCGGTTCAGCCATCTCTAAACAGTACTTC.